This entry lists 17 T cell receptor beta chains sequenced from one sample in a study of intratumoral heterogeneity in liver cancer. To prepare the library, the immunoSEQ multiplex PCR assay was applied. TCRdb took over this immuneACCESS table, retaining in-frame rearrangements with V and J assigned. Such tables are incomplete; in checked studies, under half of the missing clones stem from an unresolved V gene, and the remainder is unexplained. This sample comprises some 3,000 clones, 71% of them detected only once. The top ten clonotypes cover about 47% of the sample. The H label marked samples taken from distinct, geographically separated regions of the hepatocellular carcinoma nodule. This sample comprised tumor tissue, obtained before any cancer treatment. These receptors were collected from a woman aged 65 to 85 with hepatocellular carcinoma.

The chain carries TRBV9 and TRBJ1-5; D gene unclear. Trimming took off 2 bases at V and 1 base at J, with 10 bases between the two ends. The germline V gene has CDR1 SGDLS and CDR2 YYNGEE. The CDR3 runs 15 residues. This CDR3 reads CASSVGGMSNQPQHF. CDR3 nucleotides: TGTGCCAGCAGCGTTGGAGGGATGAGCAATCAGCCCCAGCATTTT.

By sample share, this clone is medium-sized. The DNA of the CDR3 is TGTGCCAGCAGCCGGGAAACGGACAATCAGCCCCAGCATTTT. Translation: CASSRETDNQPQHF. The V and J genes are TRBV7-9 and TRBJ1-5; no firm D call. The CDR3 loop spans 14 amino acids. Trimming removed 5 bases at V and 3 bases at J, with 11 bases between. The germline CDR1 and CDR2 sequences are SEHNR and FQNEAQ (reference sequence).

The rearrangement joins TRBV5-1 to TRBJ2-1, with D perhaps matching TRBD1 (6 bases). Germline V gene sequence: CDR1 SGHRS, CDR2 YFSETQ. The V gene lost 2 bases and the J gene lost 7 bases, with 16 bases spanning the gap. The CDR3 extends over 15 amino acids. The CDR3 loop reads CASSFPDSLGNEQFF. CDR3 DNA sequence: TGCGCCAGCAGCTTTCCGGACAGTCTGGGTAATGAGCAGTTCTTC.

The chain carries TRBV18 and TRBJ2-1; D remains ambiguous. Germline V gene data show CDR1 as KGHSH and CDR2 as LQKENI. Trimming stripped 6 bases from V and 8 bases from J, with 11 bases between. The CDR3 spans 12 residues. The CDR3 spells CASSTSQYEQFF. CDR3 nucleotide sequence: TGTGCCAGCTCCACCAGTCAGTATGAGCAGTTCTTC.

The rearrangement links TRBV5-1 to TRBJ1-1, with D tentatively TRBD1 (6 bases). V shed 4 bases and J shed 4 bases, with 23 bases lying between them. CDR3 size: 17 residues. CDR1 SGHRS and CDR2 YFSETQ come from the germline V gene. The CDR3 sequence is CASSEITGSPVGTEAFF. In DNA form, the CDR3 reads TGCGCCAGCAGCGAAATAACAGGGTCCCCGGTCGGCACTGAAGCTTTCTTT.

The CDR3 protein is CASSETVLSYEQYF. As DNA, the CDR3 is TGTGCCAGCAGTGAAACAGTCCTGTCCTACGAGCAGTACTTC. The J gene is TRBJ2-7, the V gene TRBV6-1; no clear D gene. There are 14 residues in the CDR3. From germline, CDR1 is MNHNS and CDR2 SASEGT. The V gene lost 2 bases and the J gene lost 1 base, with 9 bases spanning the gap.

The gene calls are TRBV25-1 and TRBJ2-7, with 8 nucleotides matching TRBD2. The germline CDR1 and CDR2 sequences are MGHDK and SYGVNS. Trimming removed 0 bases from V and 7 bases from J; junction bases left unmatched: 8. The CDR3 is 15 residues long. CDR3 bases: TGTGCCAGCAGTGAATATTCTGCGGGGGGCGGGGAGCAGTACTTC. Protein product: CASSEYSAGGGEQYF.

The rearrangement links TRBV19 to TRBJ1-1, with D unclear. CDR1 and CDR2 (germline): LNHDA, SQIVND (reference sequence). V lost 3 bases, J lost 0 bases, and 11 bases lay in between. CDR3 length equals 15 residues. The DNA of the CDR3 is TGTGCCAGTAGTATCTTCCCAGGACTGAACACTGAAGCTTTCTTT. Residues: CASSIFPGLNTEAFF.

This clone showed up just a few times. This chain connects TRBV29-1 to TRBJ2-1, with 9 bases that match TRBD2. The germline V gene has CDR1 SQVTM and CDR2 ANQGSEA. V lost 3 bases to trimming and J lost 7 bases; unmatched junction nucleotides: 1. The CDR3 is 12 amino acids. The CDR3 DNA reads as TGCAGCGTTGACGGACTAGCGAATGAGCAGTTCTTC. It translates to CSVDGLANEQFF.

The rearrangement joins TRBV9 to TRBJ1-1, with 7 bases that match TRBD1. The CDR3 has 14 amino acids. J lost 5 bases, V lost 4 bases, and 8 bases had no gene match. CDR1 is SGDLS and CDR2 is YYNGEE in the germline V gene. The CDR3 reads CASSFYDRDTEAFF. CDR3 nucleotide sequence: TGTGCCAGCAGCTTCTATGACAGGGATACTGAAGCTTTCTTT.

The chain employs TRBV5-4 and TRBJ2-3, with D perhaps matching TRBD1 (5 bases). This CDR3 contains 12 residues. V lost 5 bases and J lost 2, with 6 bases in between. Germline V gene lookup returns CDR1 SGHNT and CDR2 YYREEE (reference sequence). The CDR3 DNA reads as TGTGCCAGCAGTGGGGCCACAGATACGCAGTATTTT. It codes for CASSGATDTQYF.

The chain employs TRBV12-5 and TRBJ1-1; a weak D match, TRBD1 (5 bases). Trimming took 6 bases from V and 0 from J, leaving 8 bases between them. This CDR3 region has 13 residues. The germline V gene has CDR1 LGHNT and CDR2 FRNRAP. The CDR3 protein is CASGPRVNTEAFF. The CDR3 region has the DNA TGTGCTAGTGGCCCCAGGGTGAACACTGAAGCTTTCTTT. The whole variable domain, remainder taken from reference TRBV12-5 and TRBJ1-1, is DARVTQTPRHKVTEMGQEVTMRCQPILGHNTVFWYRQTMMQGLELLAYFRNRAPLDDSGMPKDRFSAEMPDATLATLKIQPSEPRDSAVYFCASGPRVNTEAFFGQGTRLTVV.

V is TRBV19 and J is TRBJ1-1; unclear D gene. The CDR3 is made up of 14 amino acids. Germline values: CDR1 LNHDA, CDR2 SQIVND (reference sequence). Trimming pared 1 base from V and 5 bases from J, leaving 11 bases between. Written as DNA, the CDR3 is TGTGCCAGTAGTATAGGGTCGGGGATTACTGAAGCTTTCTTT. Amino acids: CASSIGSGITEAFF.

This clone was observed once. The chain uses TRBV28 and TRBJ2-7, with D possibly matching TRBD2 (7 bases). The CDR3 length is 16 residues. Germline V gene sequence: CDR1 MDHEN, CDR2 SYDVKM. The ends were cut back, 3 bases at V and 4 bases at J, with 19 bases in the middle. Here the CDR3 reads CASSFGGAGERYEQYF. As DNA, the CDR3 is TGTGCCAGCAGTTTTGGGGGGGCGGGAGAGCGTTACGAGCAGTACTTC.

Sample share makes this clone large. The V and J genes are TRBV7-8 and TRBJ2-7; TRBD2 matches at 7 bases. CDR3 size: 14 residues. Trimming at V came to 5 bases and at J to 6 bases, leaving 10 bases not matched to a gene. The germline CDR1 and CDR2 sequences are SGHVS and FQNEAQ. The CDR3 is CASSARTSAVEQYF. In nucleotides, the CDR3 is TGTGCCAGCAGCGCGAGGACTAGTGCCGTCGAGCAGTACTTC.

This clone was found a few times. V is TRBV25-1 and J is TRBJ2-7; 7 positions match TRBD2. Trimming removed 4 bases from V and 7 bases from J; junction bases left unmatched: 4. The CDR3 is 12 amino acids. Germline CDR1 and CDR2: MGHDK and SYGVNS. CDR3 loop: CASSASGDEQYF. DNA for the CDR3: TGTGCCAGCAGTGCTAGCGGAGATGAGCAGTACTTC.

The chain carries TRBV9 and TRBJ1-3; D is uncertain. This CDR3 is built from 16 residues. The germline V gene has CDR1 SGDLS and CDR2 YYNGEE. V was pared by 0 bases and J by 2 bases, with 12 bases between. The CDR3 DNA is TGTGCCAGCAGCGTAGGGGCAGAGAGTGCTGGAAACACCATATATTTT. This translates into CASSVGAESAGNTIYF.